This section outlines one T cell receptor (beta chain) sequence together with its context. The junction does not match germline at one end; this may be a read error. Germline V gives CDR1 MNHNS, CDR2 SASEGT. This CDR3 has 15 amino acids. The data belong to a study of control samples from healthy donors and cancer patients. Clones were read by immunoSEQ multiplex PCR, and TCRdb kept only the in-frame ones, dropping some. The table includes approximately 97,000 clones, over 85% detected once. The J gene is TRBJ1-2, the V gene TRBV6-1; D call uncertain. The sample comprised blood. This TCR was recovered from a human donor in good health. The donor label of this sample is uncertain. The CDR3 nucleotides read TGTGCCAGCAGTGAAGCGAGCGTCCCTTTTGGGTTACGGATATTC. Protein: CASSEASVPFGLRIF.